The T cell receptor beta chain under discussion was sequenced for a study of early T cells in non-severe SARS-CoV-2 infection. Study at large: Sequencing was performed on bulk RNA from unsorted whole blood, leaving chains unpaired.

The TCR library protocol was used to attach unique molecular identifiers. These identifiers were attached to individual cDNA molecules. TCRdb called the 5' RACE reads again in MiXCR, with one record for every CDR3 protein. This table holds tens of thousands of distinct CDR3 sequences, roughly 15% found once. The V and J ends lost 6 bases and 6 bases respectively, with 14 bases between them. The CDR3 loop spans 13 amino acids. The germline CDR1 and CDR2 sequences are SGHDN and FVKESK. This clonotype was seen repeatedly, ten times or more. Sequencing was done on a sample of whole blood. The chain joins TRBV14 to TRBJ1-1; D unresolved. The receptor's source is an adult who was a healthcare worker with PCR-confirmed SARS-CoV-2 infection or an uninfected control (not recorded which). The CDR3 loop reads CASSWAEISEAFF. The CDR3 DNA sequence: TGTGCCAGCAGTTGGGCGGAAATTTCTGAAGCTTTCTTT.